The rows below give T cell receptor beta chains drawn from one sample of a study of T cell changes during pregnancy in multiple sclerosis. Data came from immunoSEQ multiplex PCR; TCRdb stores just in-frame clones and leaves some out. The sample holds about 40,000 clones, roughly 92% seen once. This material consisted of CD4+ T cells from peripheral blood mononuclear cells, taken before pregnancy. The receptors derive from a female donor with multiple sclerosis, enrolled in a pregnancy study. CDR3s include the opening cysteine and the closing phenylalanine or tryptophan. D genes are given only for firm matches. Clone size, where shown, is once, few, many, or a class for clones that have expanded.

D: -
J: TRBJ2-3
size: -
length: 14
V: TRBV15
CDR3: CATSRDKAADTQYF
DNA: TGTGCCACCAGCAGAGATAAGGCGGCAGATACGCAGTATTTT

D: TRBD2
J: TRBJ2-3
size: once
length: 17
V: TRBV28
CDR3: CASSGLASGRFTDTQYF
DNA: TGTGCCAGCAGTGGACTAGCTAGCGGGAGGTTCACAGATACGCAGTATTTT

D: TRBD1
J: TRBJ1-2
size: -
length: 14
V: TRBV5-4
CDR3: CASSRTGTGYGYTF
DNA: TGTGCCAGCAGCAGAACCGGGACAGGCTATGGCTACACCTTC

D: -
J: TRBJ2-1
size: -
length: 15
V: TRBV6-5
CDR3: CASSRPGTSYNEQFF
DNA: TGTGCCAGCAGTCGACCCGGGACTTCTTACAATGAGCAGTTCTTC

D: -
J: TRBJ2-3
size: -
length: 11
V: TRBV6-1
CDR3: CASTQENTQYF
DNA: TGTGCCAGCACCCAAGAGAATACGCAGTATTTT

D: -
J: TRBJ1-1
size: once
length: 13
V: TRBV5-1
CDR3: CASSLQANTEAFF
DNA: TGCGCCAGCAGCTTACAGGCCAACACTGAAGCTTTCTTT

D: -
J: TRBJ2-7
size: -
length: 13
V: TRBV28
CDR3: CASTHGGGHEQYF
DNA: TGTGCCAGCACCCATGGGGGGGGCCACGAGCAGTACTTC

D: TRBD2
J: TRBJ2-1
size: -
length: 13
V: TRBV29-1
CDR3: CSVEREGRSEQFF
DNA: TGCAGCGTTGAAAGGGAGGGGAGGAGTGAGCAGTTCTTC

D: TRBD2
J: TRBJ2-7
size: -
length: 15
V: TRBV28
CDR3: CASALIRGGSHEQYF
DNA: TGTGCCAGCGCTCTTATCCGGGGGGGCTCCCACGAGCAGTACTTC

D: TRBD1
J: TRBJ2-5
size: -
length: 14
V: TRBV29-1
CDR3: CSVDLTGGQETQYF
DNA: TGCAGCGTGGACCTGACAGGGGGGCAAGAGACCCAGTACTTC

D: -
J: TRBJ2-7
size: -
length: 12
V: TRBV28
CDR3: CASSLSFYEQYF
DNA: TGTGCCAGCAGCCTTAGCTTCTACGAGCAGTACTTC

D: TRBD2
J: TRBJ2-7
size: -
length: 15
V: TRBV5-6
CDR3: CASTLGLAESYEQYF
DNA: TGTGCCAGCACCCTGGGACTAGCGGAGTCCTACGAGCAGTACTTC

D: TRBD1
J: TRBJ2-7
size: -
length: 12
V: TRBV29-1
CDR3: CSVQTGPGEQYF
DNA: TGCAGCGTGCAGACAGGGCCAGGCGAGCAGTACTTC

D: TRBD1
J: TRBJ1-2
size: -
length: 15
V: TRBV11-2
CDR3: CASSLDQGANYGYTF
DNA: TGTGCCAGCAGCTTAGATCAGGGGGCTAACTATGGCTACACCTTC

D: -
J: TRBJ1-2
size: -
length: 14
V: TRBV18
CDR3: CASSPPVGRGGYTF
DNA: TGTGCCAGCTCACCACCGGTGGGCAGGGGTGGCTACACCTTC

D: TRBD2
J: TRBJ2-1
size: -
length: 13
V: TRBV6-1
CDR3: CASSGGLDNEQFF
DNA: TGTGCCAGCAGTGGGGGACTAGACAATGAGCAGTTCTTC

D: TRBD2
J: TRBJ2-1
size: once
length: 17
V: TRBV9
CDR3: CASSVAPGTSWDHEQFF
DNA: TGTGCCAGCAGCGTTGCGCCCGGGACTAGCTGGGACCATGAGCAGTTCTTC

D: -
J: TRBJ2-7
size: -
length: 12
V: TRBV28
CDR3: CASSFQGYEQYF
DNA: TGTGCCAGCAGTTTCCAGGGATACGAGCAGTACTTC

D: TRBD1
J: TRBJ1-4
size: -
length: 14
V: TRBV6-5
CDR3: CASKGGTGGEKLFF
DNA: TGTGCCAGCAAGGGGGGGACAGGAGGGGAAAAACTGTTTTTT

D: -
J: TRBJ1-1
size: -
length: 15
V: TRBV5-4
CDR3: CASSLATRKNTEAFF
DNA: TGTGCCAGCAGCTTGGCGACACGAAAGAACACTGAAGCTTTCTTT